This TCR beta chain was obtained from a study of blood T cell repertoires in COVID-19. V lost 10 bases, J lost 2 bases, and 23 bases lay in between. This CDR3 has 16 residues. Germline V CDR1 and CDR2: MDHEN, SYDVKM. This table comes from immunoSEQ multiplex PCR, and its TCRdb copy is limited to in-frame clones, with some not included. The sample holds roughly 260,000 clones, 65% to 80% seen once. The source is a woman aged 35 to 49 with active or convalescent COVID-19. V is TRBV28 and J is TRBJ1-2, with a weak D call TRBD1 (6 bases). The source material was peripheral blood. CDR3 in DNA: TGTGCCACCCAGGGGACCTCGGGACGCCGGAACTATGGCTACACCTTC. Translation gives CATQGTSGRRNYGYTF.